This passage covers 19 T cell receptor beta chains from one sample sequenced in a study of CD8 T cells in ankylosing spondylitis. TCRdb itself ran the 5' RACE reads through MiXCR, one entry per CDR3 protein. The sample lists 150,000 to 200,000 distinct CDR3 sequences; 9.5% to 13% were seen once. Material for sequencing was blood, either unsorted or a sorted T cell fraction (not recorded which). These receptors all come from a male donor with ankylosing spondylitis or in good health (not recorded which).

This clonotype came up many times. J is TRBJ2-3 and V is TRBV7-2, with unresolved D. Germline V lookup: CDR1 SGHTA, CDR2 FQGNSA. The CDR3 is 14 amino acids. V shed 2 bases and J shed 1 base, with 7 bases lying between them. The CDR3 nucleotides are TGTGCCAGCAGCTTAATCTGGGGCACAGATACGCAGTATTTT. Protein product: CASSLIWGTDTQYF.

This clonotype was recorded many times. V and J are TRBV20-1 and TRBJ2-1; 11 bases match TRBD1. The V segment lost 3 bases and the J segment 8 bases; nucleotides outside the gene matches: 15. The germline V gene encodes CDR1 DFQATT and CDR2 SNEGSKA (reference sequence). This CDR3 has 17 amino acids. The CDR3 reads CSASDPQGQGAMDEQFF. As DNA, the CDR3 is TGCAGTGCTAGTGACCCCCAAGGACAGGGGGCTATGGATGAGCAGTTCTTC.

The rearrangement joins TRBV10-3 to TRBJ2-7; TRBD2 aligns across 10 bases. Germline V CDR1 and CDR2: ENHRY, SYGVKD. After removal of 6 bases from V and 2 bases from J, the junction contained 16 bases not matched to a gene. The CDR3 covers 18 residues. The CDR3 coding sequence is TGTGCCATCAGGACGGCTAGCGGGAGCCCCGATAGAACCTACGAGCAGTACTTC. The encoded protein is CAIRTASGSPDRTYEQYF.

This clonotype showed up many times. V gene TRBV20-1 combines with J gene TRBJ1-4; D not resolved. The CDR3 sequence is 15 residues long. Germline V gene sequence: CDR1 DFQATT, CDR2 SNEGSKA (reference sequence). Trimming removed 0 bases from V and 5 bases from J, with 13 bases in between. This chain's CDR3 is CSARDNRGGNEKLFF. The CDR3 DNA is TGCAGTGCTAGAGATAATCGGGGAGGGAATGAAAAACTGTTTTTT.

The CDR3 is CASSPPPPQGAYEQYF. CDR3 nucleotide sequence: TGTGCCAGCTCACCACCGCCTCCCCAGGGAGCCTACGAGCAGTACTTC. The chain employs TRBV18 and TRBJ2-7; D may correspond to TRBD1 or TRBD2 (5 bases each). Germline V gives CDR1 KGHSH, CDR2 LQKENI. There are 16 residues in the CDR3. Between the trimmed V and J ends, which lost 0 bases and 2 bases, there was a span of 14 bases.

This clonotype was counted between two and nine times. V and J are TRBV11-3 and TRBJ2-1; D possibly matches TRBD1 or TRBD2 (6 bases each). The CDR3 is made up of 15 amino acids. V lost 3 bases, J lost 8 bases, and 17 bases lay in between. Germline-derived CDR1 and CDR2 are SGHNT and YENEEA. The CDR3 protein is CASSLGGTTWDEQFF. The CDR3 DNA reads TGTGCCAGCAGCTTGGGCGGGACAACCTGGGATGAGCAGTTCTTC.

The rearrangement links TRBV6-1 to TRBJ1-5, with D perhaps matching TRBD1 (6 bases). This CDR3 is built from 18 residues. Trimming shortened V by 6 bases and J by 3 bases, and 24 bases separated the two germline ends. Germline lookup yields CDR1 MNHNS and CDR2 SASEGT. CDR3 in DNA: TGTGCCAGCAGCAGGCGGACTGGGGGGCCGCGGAACAATCAGCCCCAGCATTTT. Protein product: CASSRRTGGPRNNQPQHF.

This clonotype was seen a few times. The chain is built from TRBV18 and TRBJ1-2; D ambiguous. Germline CDR1 and CDR2: KGHSH and LQKENI. Trimming left V 7 bases short and J 2 bases short, with 8 bases between. The CDR3 is 12 amino acids. CDR3 sequence: CASFKSNYGYTF. CDR3 coding DNA: TGTGCCAGCTTCAAATCGAACTATGGCTACACCTTC.

On this clonotype itself: Possible read error: a much larger clone is one base away. This chain joins TRBV25-1 and TRBJ1-1; D is unclear. Looked up from germline, CDR1 is MGHDK and CDR2 is SYGVNS. The CDR3 runs to 14 residues. Here the CDR3 DNA reads TGTGCCAGCAGTGGGGTAGGCCTCTACACTGAAGCTCTCTTT. This encodes CASSGVGLYTEALF.

This clonotype was counted ten times or more. The chain combines TRBV20-1 with TRBJ2-7; D may be TRBD2 (5 bases). In germline, CDR1 is DFQATT, CDR2 SNEGSKA (reference sequence). This CDR3 comprises 15 residues. Trimming shortened V by 1 base and J by 2 bases, and 15 bases separated the two germline ends. The CDR3 protein is CSARVPRGPPYEQYF. CDR3 in DNA: TGCAGTGCTAGAGTCCCTCGAGGGCCTCCCTACGAGCAGTACTTC.

On this clonotype itself: Given a much more abundant clone one base away, this may be a read error. The gene calls are TRBV28 and TRBJ1-2, with D possibly matching TRBD1 (5 bases). Looked up from germline, CDR1 is MDHEN and CDR2 is SYDVKM. The CDR3 loop spans 14 amino acids. Written as DNA, the CDR3 is TGTGCCAGCAGTACCGGGACGCCAGGTTATGGCCACACCTTC. This codes for CASSTGTPGYGHTF.

This clonotype has more than one count but fewer than ten. The V call is TRBV12-2, the J call TRBJ2-4; the table's D call, TRBD1, was not checked against the DNA. TRBV12-2 is flagged as a pseudogene. This CDR3 is built from 14 residues. The CDR3 here is CASRVPWAKNIQYF. DNA of the CDR3: TGTGCAAGTCGCGTCCCCTGGGCCAAAAACATTCAGTACTTC.

This sequence joins TRBV3-1 and TRBJ2-7, with D perhaps matching TRBD1 or TRBD2 (8 bases each). Per the germline V gene, CDR1 is LGHDT and CDR2 is YNNKEL (reference sequence). This CDR3 is built from 17 residues. Trimming cost V 10 bases and J 5 bases, with 30 bases left between them. CDR3 region: CATTQGGQGLGRDEQYF. The DNA for the CDR3 is TGTGCCACCACCCAAGGTGGACAGGGACTAGGGCGGGACGAGCAGTACTTC.

This clonotype has more than one count but fewer than ten. This CDR3 is CASGPGASYEQYF. The CDR3 DNA follows: TGTGCCAGCGGACCAGGGGCCTCCTACGAGCAGTACTTC. V and J are TRBV25-1 and TRBJ2-7; tentatively, D is TRBD1 (6 bases). The ends were cut back, 8 bases at V and 0 bases at J, with 11 bases in the middle. Germline CDR1 reads MGHDK; CDR2 reads SYGVNS. This CDR3 has 13 amino acids.

This clonotype was detected ten times or more. The CDR3 spells CASSHRQNTGELFF. The CDR3 DNA reads as TGCGCCAGCAGCCACCGACAAAACACCGGGGAGCTGTTTTTT. The chain links TRBV4-3 to TRBJ2-2; D remains ambiguous. V was clipped by 3 bases and J by 2 bases, with 7 bases between them. The V gene's germline CDR1 is LGHNA and CDR2 YSLEER. CDR3 size: 14 residues.

The V call is TRBV5-1, the J call TRBJ2-5; 12 positions agree with TRBD2. The germline CDR1 and CDR2 sequences are SGHRS and YFSETQ. The CDR3 consists of 16 residues. The V gene end was trimmed by 4 bases and the J gene end by 7 bases; junction bases not matched to a gene: 11. The CDR3: CASSARLAGAGGTQYF. The CDR3 DNA sequence: TGCGCCAGCAGCGCCCGACTAGCGGGGGCAGGAGGGACCCAGTACTTC.

In its sample, this clonotype was seen many times. The chain carries TRBV9 and TRBJ2-3; D is undetermined. CDR3 length equals 14 residues. The germline V gene has CDR1 SGDLS and CDR2 YYNGEE. V was cut by 0 bases and J by 0 bases, with 5 bases left in between. As DNA, the CDR3 is TGTGCCAGCAGCGTAGCCAGTAGCACAGATACGCAGTATTTT. Translated, it gives CASSVASSTDTQYF.

This clonotype was picked up a small number of times. The J gene is TRBJ1-2, the V gene TRBV20-1, with D perhaps TRBD1 (5 bases). Germline CDR1 reads DFQATT; CDR2 reads SNEGSKA (reference sequence). The ends were cut back, 3 bases at V and 3 bases at J, with 14 bases in the middle. The length of the CDR3 is 14 residues. CDR3 sequence (DNA): TGCAGTGCTAGTGCGACTCAGGGCTACTATGGCTACACCTTC. Translated, it gives CSASATQGYYGYTF.

In this sample, this clonotype turned up many times. The chain has TRBV9 and TRBJ1-2, with D uncertain. The length of the CDR3 is 16 residues. Deletions cut 4 bases from V and 0 bases from J, with 16 bases between. Per germline, CDR1 SGDLS and CDR2 YYNGEE. The CDR3 sequence: CASSPHSSLSNYGYTF. Written as DNA, the CDR3 is TGTGCCAGCAGCCCACACTCGTCCCTCTCTAACTATGGCTACACCTTC.